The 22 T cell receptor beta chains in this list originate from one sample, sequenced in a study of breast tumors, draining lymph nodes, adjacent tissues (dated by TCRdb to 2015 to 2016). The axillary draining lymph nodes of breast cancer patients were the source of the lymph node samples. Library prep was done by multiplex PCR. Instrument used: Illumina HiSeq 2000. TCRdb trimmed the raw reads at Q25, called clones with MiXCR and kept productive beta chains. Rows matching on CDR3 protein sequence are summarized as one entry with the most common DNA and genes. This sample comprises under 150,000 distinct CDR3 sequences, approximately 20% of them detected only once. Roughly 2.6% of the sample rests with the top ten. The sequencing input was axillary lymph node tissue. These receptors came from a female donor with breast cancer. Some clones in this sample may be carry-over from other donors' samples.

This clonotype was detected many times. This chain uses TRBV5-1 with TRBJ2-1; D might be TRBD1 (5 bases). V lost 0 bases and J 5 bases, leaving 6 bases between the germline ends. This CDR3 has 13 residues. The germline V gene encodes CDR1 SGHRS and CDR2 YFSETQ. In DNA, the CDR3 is TGCGCCAGCAGCTTGGTAGGGGACAATGAGCAGTTCTTC. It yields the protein CASSLVGDNEQFF.

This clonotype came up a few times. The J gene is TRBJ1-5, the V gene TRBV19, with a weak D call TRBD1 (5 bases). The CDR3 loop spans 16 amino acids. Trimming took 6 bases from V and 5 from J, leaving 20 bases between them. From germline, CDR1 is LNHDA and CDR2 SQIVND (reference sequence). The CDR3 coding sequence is TGTGCCAGTAGCCTCATGAGGGGAGATTGGGATCAGCCCCAGCATTTT. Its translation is CASSLMRGDWDQPQHF. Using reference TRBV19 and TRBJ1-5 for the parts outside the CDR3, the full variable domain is DGGITQSPKYLFRKEGQNVTLSCEQNLNHDAMYWYRQDPGQGLRLIYYSQIVNDFQKGDIAEGYSVSREKKESFPLTVTSAQKNPTAFYLCASSLMRGDWDQPQHFGDGTRLSIL.

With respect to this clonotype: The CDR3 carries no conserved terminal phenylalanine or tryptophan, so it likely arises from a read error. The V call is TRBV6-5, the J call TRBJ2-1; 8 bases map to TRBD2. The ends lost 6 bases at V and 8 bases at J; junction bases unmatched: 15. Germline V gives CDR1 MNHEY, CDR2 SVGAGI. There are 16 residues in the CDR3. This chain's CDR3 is CASSPGLAGGNHEQFL. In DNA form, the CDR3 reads TGTGCCAGCAGCCCCGGACTGGCGGGGGGAAACCATGAGCAGTTCCTC.

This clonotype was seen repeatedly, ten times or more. In DNA, the CDR3 is TGTGCCAGCAGCTTAGACGGGAGTTCGGCCGGGGAGCTGTTTTTT. Translated: CASSLDGSSAGELFF. This rearrangement joins TRBV7-2 to TRBJ2-2, with D perhaps matching TRBD2 (6 bases). The V end lost 1 base, the J end lost 6 bases, and 12 bases lay between the germline ends. Germline CDR1 SGHTA, CDR2 FQGNSA. The CDR3 has 15 amino acids.

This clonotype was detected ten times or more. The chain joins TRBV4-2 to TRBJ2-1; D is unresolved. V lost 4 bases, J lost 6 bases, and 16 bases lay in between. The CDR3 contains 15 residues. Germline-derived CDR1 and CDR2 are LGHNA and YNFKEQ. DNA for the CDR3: TGTGCCAGCAGCCCTGGGAACCTATGGGGCAATGAGCAGTTCTTC. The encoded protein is CASSPGNLWGNEQFF.

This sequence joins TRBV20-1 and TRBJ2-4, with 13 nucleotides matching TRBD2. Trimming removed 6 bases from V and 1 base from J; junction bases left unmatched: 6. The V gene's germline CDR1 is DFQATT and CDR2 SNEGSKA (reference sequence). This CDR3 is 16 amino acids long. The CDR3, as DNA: TGCAGTGCGGGGGGGACTAGCGGGACGGCCAAAAACATTCAGTACTTC. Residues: CSAGGTSGTAKNIQYF.

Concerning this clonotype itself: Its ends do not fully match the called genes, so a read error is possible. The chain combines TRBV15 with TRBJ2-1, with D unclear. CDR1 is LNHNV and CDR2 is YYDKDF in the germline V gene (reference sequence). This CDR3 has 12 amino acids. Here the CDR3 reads CASSRAYNEQFF. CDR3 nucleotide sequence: TGTGCCTCCAGCAGAGCTTACAATGAGCAGTTCTTC. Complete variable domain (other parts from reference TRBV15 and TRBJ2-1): DAMVIQNPRYQVTQFGKPVTLSCSQTLNHNVMYWYQQKSSQAPKLLFHYYDKDFNNEADTPDNFQSRRPNTSFCFLDIRSPGLGDTAMYLCASSRAYNEQFFGPGTRLTVL.

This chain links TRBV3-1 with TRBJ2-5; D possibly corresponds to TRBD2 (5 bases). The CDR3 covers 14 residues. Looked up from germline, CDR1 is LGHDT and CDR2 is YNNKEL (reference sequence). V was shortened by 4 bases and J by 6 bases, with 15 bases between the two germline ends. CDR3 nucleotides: TGTGCCAGCAGCCTACGAGGGTCCATGCAGACCCAGTACTTC. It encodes CASSLRGSMQTQYF.

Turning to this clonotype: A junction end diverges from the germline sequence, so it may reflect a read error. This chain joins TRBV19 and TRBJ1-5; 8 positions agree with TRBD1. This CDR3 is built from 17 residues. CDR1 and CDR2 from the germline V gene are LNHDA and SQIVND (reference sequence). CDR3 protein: CASRGGPGGGSNQSQHF. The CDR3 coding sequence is TGTGCCAGTAGAGGGGGCCCAGGGGGCGGAAGCAATCAGTCCCAGCATTTT.

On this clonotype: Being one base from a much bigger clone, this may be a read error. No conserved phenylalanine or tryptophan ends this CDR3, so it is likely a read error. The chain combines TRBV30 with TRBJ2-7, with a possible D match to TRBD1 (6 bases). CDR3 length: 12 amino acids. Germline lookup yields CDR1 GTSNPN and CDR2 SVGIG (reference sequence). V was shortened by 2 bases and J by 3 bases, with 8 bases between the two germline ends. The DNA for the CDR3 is TGTGCCTGGAGTACAGGGTTCTACGAGCAGTACTCC. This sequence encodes CAWSTGFYEQYS.

The CDR3, as DNA: TGTGCCAGCGACGCTGTCGGGGGACCAAAAATCACAGATACGCAGTATTTT. Its protein is CASDAVGGPKITDTQYF. The chain couples TRBV18 to TRBJ2-3; perhaps TRBD2 as D (6 bases). Germline loops: CDR1 KGHSH, CDR2 LQKENI. V lost 8 bases and J 2 bases, leaving 23 bases between the germline ends. CDR3 length: 17 amino acids.

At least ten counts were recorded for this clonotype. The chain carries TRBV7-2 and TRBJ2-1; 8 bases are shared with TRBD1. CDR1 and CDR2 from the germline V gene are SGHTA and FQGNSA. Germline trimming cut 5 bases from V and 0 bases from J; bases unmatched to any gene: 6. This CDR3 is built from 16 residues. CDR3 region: CASSRRQGSSYNEQFF. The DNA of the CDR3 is TGTGCCAGCAGCCGCCGACAGGGGAGCTCCTACAATGAGCAGTTCTTC.

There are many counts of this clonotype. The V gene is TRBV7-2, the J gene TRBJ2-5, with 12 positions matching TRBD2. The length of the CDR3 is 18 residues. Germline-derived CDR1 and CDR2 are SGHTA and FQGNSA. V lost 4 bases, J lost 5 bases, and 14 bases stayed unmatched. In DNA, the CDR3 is TGTGCCAGCAGCTCCGCCCTAGCGGGAGGGCCCTCTAGGGAGACCCAGTACTTC. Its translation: CASSSALAGGPSRETQYF.

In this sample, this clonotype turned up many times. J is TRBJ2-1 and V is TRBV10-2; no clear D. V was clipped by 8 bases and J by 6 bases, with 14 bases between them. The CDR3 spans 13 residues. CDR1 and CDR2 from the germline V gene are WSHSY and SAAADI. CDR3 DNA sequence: TGCGCCAGCTCTAGTCCCCTAAGCAATGAGCAGTTCTTC. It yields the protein CASSSPLSNEQFF.

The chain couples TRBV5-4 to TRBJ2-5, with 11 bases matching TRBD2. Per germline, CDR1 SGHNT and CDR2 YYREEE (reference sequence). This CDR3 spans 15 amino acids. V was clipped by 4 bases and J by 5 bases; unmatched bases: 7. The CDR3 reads CASSGLSGGGETQYF. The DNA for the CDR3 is TGTGCCAGCAGCGGGCTTAGCGGGGGGGGGGAGACCCAGTACTTC.

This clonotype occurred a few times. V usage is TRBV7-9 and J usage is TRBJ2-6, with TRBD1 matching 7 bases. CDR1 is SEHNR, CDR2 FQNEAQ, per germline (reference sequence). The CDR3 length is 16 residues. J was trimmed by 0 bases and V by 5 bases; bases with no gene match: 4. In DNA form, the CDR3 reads TGTGCCAGCAGCAAAGGGACAGACTCTGGGGCCAACGTCCTGACTTTC. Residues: CASSKGTDSGANVLTF.

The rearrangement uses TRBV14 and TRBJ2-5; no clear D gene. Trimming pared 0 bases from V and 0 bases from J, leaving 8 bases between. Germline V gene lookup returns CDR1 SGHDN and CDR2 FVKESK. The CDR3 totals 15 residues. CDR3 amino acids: CASSQDLENQETQYF. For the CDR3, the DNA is TGTGCCAGCAGCCAAGATCTGGAGAACCAAGAGACCCAGTACTTC.

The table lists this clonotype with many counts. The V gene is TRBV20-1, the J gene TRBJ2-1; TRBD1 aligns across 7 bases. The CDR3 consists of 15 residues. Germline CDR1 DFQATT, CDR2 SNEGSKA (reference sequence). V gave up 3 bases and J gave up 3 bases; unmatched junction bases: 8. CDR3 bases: TGCAGTGCTAGCTTCGGACAGGTCAACTACAATGAGCAGTTCTTC. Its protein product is CSASFGQVNYNEQFF.

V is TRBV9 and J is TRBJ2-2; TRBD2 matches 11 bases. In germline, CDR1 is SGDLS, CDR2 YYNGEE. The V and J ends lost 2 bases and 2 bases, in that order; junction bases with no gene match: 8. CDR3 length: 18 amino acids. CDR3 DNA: TGTGCCAGCAGCGTCGCCGGGACTAGCGGTCGTAACACCGGGGAGCTGTTTTTT. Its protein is CASSVAGTSGRNTGELFF.

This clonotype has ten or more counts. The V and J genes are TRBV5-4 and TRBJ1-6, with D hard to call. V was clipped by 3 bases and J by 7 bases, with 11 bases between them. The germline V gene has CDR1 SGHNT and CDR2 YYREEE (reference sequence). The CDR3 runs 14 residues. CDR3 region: CASSYAGLNSPLHF. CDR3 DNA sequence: TGTGCCAGCAGCTACGCCGGGCTGAATTCACCCCTCCACTTT.

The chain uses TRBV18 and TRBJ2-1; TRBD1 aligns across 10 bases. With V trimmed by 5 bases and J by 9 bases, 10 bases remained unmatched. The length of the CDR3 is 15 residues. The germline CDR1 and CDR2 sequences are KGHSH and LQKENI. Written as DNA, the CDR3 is TGTGCCAGCTCATCCGGACAGGGGGACAATAGTGAGCAGTTCTTC. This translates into CASSSGQGDNSEQFF.

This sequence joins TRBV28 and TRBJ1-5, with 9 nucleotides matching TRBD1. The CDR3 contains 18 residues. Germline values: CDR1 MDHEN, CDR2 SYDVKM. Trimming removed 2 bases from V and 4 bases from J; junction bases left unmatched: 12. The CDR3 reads CASSLPRGTGFRNQPQHF. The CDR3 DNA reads TGTGCCAGCAGTTTACCCAGGGGGACAGGGTTTCGGAATCAGCCCCAGCATTTT. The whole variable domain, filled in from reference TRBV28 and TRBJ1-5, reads DVKVTQSSRYLVKRTGEKVFLECVQDMDHENMFWYRQDPGLGLRLIYFSYDVKMKEKGDIPEGYSVSREKKERFSLILESASTNQTSMYLCASSLPRGTGFRNQPQHFGDGTRLSIL.